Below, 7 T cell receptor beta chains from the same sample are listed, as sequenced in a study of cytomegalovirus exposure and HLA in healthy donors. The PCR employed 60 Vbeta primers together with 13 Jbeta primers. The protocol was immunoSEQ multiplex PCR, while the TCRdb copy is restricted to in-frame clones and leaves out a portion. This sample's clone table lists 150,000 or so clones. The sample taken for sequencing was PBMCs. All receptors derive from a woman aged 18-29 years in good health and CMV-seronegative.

The CDR3 region has the DNA TGCGCCAGCAGCAACAACAGGGATCCGAACACTGAAGCTTTCTTT. Translation: CASSNNRDPNTEAFF. The rearrangement links TRBV4-1 to TRBJ1-1; perhaps TRBD1 as D (6 bases). There are 15 residues in the CDR3. V was trimmed by 5 bases and J by 1 base, leaving 14 bases between them. Germline lookup yields CDR1 MGHRA and CDR2 YSYEKL.

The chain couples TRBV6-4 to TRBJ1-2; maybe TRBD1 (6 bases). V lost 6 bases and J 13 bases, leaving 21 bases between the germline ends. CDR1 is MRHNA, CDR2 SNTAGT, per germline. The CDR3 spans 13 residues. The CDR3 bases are TGTGCCAGCAGCACGGACTGGGGGCGTGAAATCACCTTC. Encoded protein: CASSTDWGREITF.

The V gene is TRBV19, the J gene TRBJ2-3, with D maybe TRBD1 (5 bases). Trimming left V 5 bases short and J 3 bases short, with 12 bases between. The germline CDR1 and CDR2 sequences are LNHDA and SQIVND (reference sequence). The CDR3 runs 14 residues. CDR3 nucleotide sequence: TGTGCCAGTAGTCCCCAGGCAGGGACAGATACGCAGTATTTT. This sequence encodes CASSPQAGTDTQYF.

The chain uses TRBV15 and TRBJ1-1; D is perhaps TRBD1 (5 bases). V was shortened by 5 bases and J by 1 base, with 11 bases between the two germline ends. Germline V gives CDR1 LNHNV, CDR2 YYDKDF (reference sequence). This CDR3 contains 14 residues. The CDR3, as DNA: TGTGCCACCAGCGCCCCAGGGAAGAACACTGAAGCTTTCTTT. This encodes CATSAPGKNTEAFF.

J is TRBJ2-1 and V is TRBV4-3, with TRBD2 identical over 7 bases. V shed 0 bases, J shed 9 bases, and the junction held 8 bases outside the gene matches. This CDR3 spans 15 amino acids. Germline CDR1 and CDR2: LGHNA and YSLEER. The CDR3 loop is CASSQDHLAAGEQFF. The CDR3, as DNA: TGCGCCAGCAGCCAAGATCACCTAGCGGCAGGTGAGCAGTTCTTC.

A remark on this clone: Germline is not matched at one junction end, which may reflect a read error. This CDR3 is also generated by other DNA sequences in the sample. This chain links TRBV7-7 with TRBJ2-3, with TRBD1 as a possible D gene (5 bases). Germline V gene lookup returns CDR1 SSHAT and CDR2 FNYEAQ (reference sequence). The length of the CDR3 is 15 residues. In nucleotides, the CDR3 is TGTGCTAGCAGCTTAACTCGTTCAGGGTCAGATACGCAGTATTTT. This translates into CASSLTRSGSDTQYF.

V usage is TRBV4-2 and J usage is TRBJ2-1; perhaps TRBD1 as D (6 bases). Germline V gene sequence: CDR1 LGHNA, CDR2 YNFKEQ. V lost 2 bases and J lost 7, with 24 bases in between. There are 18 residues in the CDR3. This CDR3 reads CASSQTREHLGTRNEQFF. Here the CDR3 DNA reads TGTGCCAGCAGCCAAACAAGAGAACACCTAGGGACACGGAATGAGCAGTTCTTC.